This TCR beta chain was recovered during a study of T cell responses to AZD1222 COVID-19 vaccine. The study's findings and limits: Clonal diversity may have been underestimated, and the donors were mostly white British, with more females than males. Increases in Spike-specific TCR breadth and depth were seen after two AZD1222 doses. Spike-wide vaccine-associated CD4 TCRs dominated at 160-218 and 743-854.

Germline V lookup: CDR1 SGHTA, CDR2 FQGTGA. V lost 1 base, J lost 2 bases, and 10 bases lay in between. This CDR3 is 15 amino acids long. With respect to this clone: Antigen: not known.

Produced via immunoSEQ multiplex PCR; TCRdb's table is partial and in-frame only. Of about 210,000 clones listed, approximately 94% are singletons. The rearrangement links TRBV7-3 to TRBJ2-3; D unresolved. This receptor was identified in an adult who received the MenACWY meningococcal vaccine as a control. The sequenced sample was peripheral blood, obtained 28 days after the second dose of the MenACWY control vaccine. The DNA for the CDR3 is TGTGCCAGCAGCTTAAATCCCCAATCCACAGATACGCAGTATTTT. Translation gives CASSLNPQSTDTQYF.